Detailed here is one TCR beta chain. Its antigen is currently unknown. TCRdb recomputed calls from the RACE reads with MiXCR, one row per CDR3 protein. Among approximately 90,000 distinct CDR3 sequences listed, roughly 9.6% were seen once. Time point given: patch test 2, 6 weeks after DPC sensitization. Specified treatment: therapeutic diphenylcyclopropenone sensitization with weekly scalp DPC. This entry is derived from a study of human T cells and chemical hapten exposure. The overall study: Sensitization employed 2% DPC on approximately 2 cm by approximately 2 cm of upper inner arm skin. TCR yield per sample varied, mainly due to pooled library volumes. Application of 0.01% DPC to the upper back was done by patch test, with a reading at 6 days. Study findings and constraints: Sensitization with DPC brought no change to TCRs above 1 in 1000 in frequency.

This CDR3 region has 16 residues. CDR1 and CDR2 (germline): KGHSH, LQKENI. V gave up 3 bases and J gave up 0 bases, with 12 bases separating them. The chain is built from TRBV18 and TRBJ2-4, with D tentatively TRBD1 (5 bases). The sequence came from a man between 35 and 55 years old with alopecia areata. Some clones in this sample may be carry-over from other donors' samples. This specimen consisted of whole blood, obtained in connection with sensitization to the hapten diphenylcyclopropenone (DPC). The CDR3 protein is CASSPLRDIAKNIQYF. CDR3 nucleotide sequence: TGTGCCAGCTCACCGCTCAGGGATATAGCCAAAAACATTCAGTACTTC.